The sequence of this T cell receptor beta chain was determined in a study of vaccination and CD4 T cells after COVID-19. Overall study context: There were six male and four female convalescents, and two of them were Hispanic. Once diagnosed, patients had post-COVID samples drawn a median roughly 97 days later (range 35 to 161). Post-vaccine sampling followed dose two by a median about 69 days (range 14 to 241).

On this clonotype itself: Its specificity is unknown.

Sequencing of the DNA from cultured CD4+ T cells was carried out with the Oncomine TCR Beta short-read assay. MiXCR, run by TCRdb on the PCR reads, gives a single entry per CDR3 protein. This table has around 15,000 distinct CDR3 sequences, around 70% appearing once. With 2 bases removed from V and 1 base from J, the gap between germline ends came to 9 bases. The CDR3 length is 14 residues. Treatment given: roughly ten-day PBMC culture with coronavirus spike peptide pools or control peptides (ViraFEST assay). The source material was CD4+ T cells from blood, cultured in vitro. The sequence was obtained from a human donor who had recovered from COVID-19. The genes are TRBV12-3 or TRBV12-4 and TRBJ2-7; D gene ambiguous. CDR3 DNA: TGTGCCAGCAGTTTATCTGGCCGGTCCTACGAGCAGTACTTC. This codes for CASSLSGRSYEQYF.